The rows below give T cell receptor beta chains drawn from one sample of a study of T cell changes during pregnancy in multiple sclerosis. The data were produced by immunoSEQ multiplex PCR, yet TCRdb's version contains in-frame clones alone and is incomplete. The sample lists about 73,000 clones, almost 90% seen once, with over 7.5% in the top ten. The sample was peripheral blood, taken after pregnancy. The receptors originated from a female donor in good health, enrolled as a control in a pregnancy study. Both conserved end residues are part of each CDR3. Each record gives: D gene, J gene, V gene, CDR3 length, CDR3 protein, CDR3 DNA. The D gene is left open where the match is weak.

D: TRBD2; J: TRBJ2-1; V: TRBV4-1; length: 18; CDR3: CASSQVASGGASYNEQFF; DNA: TGCGCCAGCAGCCAAGTGGCTAGCGGGGGCGCATCCTACAATGAGCAGTTCTTC
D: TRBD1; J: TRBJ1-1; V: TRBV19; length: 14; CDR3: CATRDRGGRTEAFF; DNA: TGTGCCACCCGGGACAGGGGAGGTAGAACTGAAGCTTTCTTT
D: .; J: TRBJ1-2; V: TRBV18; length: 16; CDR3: CASSPSSASGNYGYTF; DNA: TGTGCCAGCTCACCTAGTAGCGCGTCGGGGAACTATGGCTACACCTTC
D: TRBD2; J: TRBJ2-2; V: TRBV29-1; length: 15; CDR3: CSVDSEMGGTGELFF; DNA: TGCAGCGTTGATTCTGAAATGGGAGGGACCGGGGAGCTGTTTTTT
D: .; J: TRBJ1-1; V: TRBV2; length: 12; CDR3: CASRQPNTEAFF; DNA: TGTGCCAGTAGACAACCGAACACTGAAGCTTTCTTT
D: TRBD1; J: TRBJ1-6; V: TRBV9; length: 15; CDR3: CASSPGGGSYSPLHF; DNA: TGTGCCAGCAGCCCGGGAGGGGGCAGTTATTCACCCCTCCACTTT
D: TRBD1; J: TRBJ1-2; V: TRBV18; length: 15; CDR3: CASSPGTGALYGYTF; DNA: TGTGCCAGCTCACCGGGGACAGGGGCCCTCTATGGCTACACCTTC
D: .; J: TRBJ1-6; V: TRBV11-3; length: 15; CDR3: CASSLGLGGNSPLHF; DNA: TGTGCCAGCAGCCTGGGCTTGGGGGGAAATTCACCCCTCCACTTT
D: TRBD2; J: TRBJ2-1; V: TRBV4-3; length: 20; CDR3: CASSQERRLAGGLYYNEQFF; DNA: TGCGCCAGCAGCCAAGAAAGGAGACTAGCGGGGGGCCTTTATTACAATGAGCAGTTCTTC
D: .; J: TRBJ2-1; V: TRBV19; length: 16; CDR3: CASSHGGTELWNEQFF; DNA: TGTGCCAGTAGCCATGGAGGGACAGAATTATGGAATGAGCAGTTCTTC
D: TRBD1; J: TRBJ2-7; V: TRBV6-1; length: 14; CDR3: CASRVTGGSYEQYF; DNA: TGTGCCAGCAGGGTCACAGGGGGCTCCTACGAGCAGTACTTC
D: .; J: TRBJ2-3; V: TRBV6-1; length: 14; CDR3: CASMRRAHTDTQYF; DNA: TGTGCCAGCATGCGGCGGGCTCACACAGATACGCAGTATTTT
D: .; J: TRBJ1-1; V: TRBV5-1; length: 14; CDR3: CASSSQGSNTEAFF; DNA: TGCGCCAGCAGCTCTCAGGGATCGAACACTGAAGCTTTCTTT
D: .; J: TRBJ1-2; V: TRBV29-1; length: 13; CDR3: CSVEFTGSYGYTF; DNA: TGCAGCGTTGAGTTTACAGGGAGCTATGGCTACACCTTC
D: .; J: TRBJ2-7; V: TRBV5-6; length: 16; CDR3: CASRTGGLAGAHEQYF; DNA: TGTGCCAGCAGGACAGGGGGCCTAGCGGGAGCCCACGAGCAGTACTTC
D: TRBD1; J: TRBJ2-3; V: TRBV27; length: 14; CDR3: CASRTGLHTDTQYF; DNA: TGTGCCAGCAGGACAGGGTTGCACACAGATACGCAGTATTTT
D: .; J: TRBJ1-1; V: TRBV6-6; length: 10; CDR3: CASSRTGVFF; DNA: TGTGCCAGCAGTCGTACGGGGGTTTTCTTT
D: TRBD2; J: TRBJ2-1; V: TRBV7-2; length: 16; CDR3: CASSSSGGSPYNEQFF; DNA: TGTGCCAGCAGCTCTAGCGGGGGGTCCCCCTACAATGAGCAGTTCTTC
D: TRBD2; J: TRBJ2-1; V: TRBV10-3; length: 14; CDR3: CAIHGGGRDNEQFF; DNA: TGTGCCATCCACGGGGGCGGGAGGGACAATGAGCAGTTCTTC
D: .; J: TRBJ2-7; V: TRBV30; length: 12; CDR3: CAWTLQGYEQYF; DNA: TGTGCCTGGACCCTCCAGGGGTACGAGCAGTACTTC
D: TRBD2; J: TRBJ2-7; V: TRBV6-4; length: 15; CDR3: CASRLAGEGAYEQYF; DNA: TGTGCCAGCAGACTAGCGGGGGAGGGTGCATACGAGCAGTACTTC
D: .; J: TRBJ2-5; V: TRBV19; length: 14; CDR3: CASSPPGALETQYF; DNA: TGTGCCAGTAGTCCCCCAGGGGCGCTGGAGACCCAGTACTTC
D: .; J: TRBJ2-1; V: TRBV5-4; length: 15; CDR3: CASSLSRDQNNEQFF; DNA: TGTGCCAGCAGCTTGTCGCGGGATCAAAACAATGAGCAGTTCTTC
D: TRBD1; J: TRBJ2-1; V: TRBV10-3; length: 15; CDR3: CAIGKMTGSYNEQFF; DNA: TGTGCCATCGGAAAGATGACAGGGTCCTACAATGAGCAGTTCTTC
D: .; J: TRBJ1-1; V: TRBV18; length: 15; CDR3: CASSPRRVANTEAFF; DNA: TGTGCCAGCTCACCTAGGAGAGTAGCGAACACTGAAGCTTTCTTT
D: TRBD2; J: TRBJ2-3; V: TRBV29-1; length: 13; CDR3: CSENSGRTDTQYF; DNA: TGCAGCGAGAATAGCGGGAGGACAGATACGCAGTATTTT
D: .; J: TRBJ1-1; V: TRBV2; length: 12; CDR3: CASTKGQGGPFF; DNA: TGTGCCAGCACCAAGGGGCAGGGAGGGCCTTTCTTT
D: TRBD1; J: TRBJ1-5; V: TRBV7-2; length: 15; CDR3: CASSLGTGLGDPQHF; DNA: TGTGCCAGCAGCTTAGGGACAGGGCTCGGGGATCCCCAGCATTTT
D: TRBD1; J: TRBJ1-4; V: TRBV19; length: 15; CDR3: CASSPRTGDNEKLFF; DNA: TGTGCCAGTAGTCCCCGGACAGGAGATAATGAAAAACTGTTTTTT